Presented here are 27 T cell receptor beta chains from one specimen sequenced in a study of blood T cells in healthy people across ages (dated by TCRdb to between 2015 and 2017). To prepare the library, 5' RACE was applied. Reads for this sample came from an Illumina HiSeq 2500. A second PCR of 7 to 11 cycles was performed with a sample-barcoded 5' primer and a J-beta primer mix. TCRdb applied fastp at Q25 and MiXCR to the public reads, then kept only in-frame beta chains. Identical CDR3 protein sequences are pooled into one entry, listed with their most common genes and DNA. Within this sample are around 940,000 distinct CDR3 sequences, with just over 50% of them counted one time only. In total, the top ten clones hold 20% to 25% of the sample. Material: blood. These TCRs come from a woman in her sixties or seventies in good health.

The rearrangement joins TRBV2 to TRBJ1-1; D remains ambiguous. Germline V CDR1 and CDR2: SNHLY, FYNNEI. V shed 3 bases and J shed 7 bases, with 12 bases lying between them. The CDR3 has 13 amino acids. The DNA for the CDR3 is TGTGCCAGCAGTGACGGGAGGAGGTGTGAAGCTTTCTTT. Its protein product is CASSDGRRCEAFF. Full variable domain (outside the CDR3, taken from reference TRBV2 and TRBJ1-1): EPEVTQTPSHQVTQMGQEVILRCVPISNHLYFYWYRQILGQKVEFLVSFYNNEISEKSEIFDDQFSVERPDGSNFTLKIRSTKLEDSAMYFCASSDGRRCEAFFGQGTRLTVV.

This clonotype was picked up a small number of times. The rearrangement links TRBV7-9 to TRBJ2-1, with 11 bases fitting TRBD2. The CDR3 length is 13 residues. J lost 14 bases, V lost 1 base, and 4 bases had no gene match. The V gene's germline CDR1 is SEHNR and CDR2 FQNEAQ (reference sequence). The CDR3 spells CASSLGSSGRKFF. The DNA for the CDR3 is TGTGCCAGCAGCTTAGGGTCTAGCGGGAGGAAGTTCTTC. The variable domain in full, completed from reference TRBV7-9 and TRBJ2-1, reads DTGVSQNPRHKITKRGQNVTFRCDPISEHNRLYWYRQTLGQGPEFLTYFQNEAQLEKSRLLSDRFSAERPKGSFSTLEIQRTEQGDSAMYLCASSLGSSGRKFFGPGTRLTVL.

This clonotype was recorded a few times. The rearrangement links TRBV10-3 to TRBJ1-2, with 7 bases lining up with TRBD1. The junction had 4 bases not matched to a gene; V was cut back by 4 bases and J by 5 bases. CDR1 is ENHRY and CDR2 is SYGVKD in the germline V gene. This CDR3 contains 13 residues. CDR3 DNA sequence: TGTGCCATCAGTGGGACAGGCGGGTATGGCTACACCTTC. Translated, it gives CAISGTGGYGYTF.

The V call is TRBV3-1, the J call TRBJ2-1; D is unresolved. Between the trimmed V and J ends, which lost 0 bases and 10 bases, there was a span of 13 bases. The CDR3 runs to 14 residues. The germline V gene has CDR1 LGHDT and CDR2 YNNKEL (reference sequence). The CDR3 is CASSQDPARREQFF. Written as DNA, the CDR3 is TGTGCCAGCAGCCAAGACCCCGCTAGGAGAGAGCAGTTCTTC.

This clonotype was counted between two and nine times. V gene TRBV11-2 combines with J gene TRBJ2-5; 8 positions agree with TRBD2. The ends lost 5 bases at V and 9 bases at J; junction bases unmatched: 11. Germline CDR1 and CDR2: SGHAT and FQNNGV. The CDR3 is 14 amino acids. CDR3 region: CASSPRPLAEAQYF. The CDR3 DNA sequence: TGTGCCAGCAGCCCAAGGCCACTAGCGGAGGCCCAGTACTTC.

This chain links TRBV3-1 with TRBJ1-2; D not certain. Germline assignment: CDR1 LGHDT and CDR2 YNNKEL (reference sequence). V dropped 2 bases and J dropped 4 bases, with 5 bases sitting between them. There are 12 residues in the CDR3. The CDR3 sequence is CASSQPLYGYTF. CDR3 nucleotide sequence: TGTGCCAGCAGCCAACCCCTCTATGGCTACACCTTC.

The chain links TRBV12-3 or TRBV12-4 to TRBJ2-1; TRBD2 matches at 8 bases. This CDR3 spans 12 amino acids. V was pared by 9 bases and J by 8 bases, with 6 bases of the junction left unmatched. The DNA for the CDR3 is TGTGCCAGTTCCGGACTAGCCCATGAGCAGTTCTTC. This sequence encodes CASSGLAHEQFF.

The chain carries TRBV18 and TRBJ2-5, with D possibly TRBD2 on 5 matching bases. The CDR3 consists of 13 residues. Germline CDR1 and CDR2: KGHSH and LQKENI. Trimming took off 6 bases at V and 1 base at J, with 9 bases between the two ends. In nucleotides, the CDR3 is TGTGCCAGCTCTGCGGGTTTCCAAGAGACCCAGTACTTC. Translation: CASSAGFQETQYF.

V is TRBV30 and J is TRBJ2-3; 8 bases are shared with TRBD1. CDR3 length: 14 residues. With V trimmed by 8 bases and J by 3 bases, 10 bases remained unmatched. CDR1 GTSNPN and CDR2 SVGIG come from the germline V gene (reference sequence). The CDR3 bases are TGTGCCGGCTCACGGACAGGGCAAACAGATACGCAGTATTTT. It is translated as CAGSRTGQTDTQYF.

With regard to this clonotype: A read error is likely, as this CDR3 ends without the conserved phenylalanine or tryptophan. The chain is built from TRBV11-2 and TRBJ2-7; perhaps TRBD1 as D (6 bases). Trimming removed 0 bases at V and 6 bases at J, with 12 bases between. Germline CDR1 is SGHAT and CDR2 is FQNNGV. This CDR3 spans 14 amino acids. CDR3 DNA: TGTGCCAGCAGCTTAGACCCAGGGACATGCGAGCAGTACATC. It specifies CASSLDPGTCEQYI.

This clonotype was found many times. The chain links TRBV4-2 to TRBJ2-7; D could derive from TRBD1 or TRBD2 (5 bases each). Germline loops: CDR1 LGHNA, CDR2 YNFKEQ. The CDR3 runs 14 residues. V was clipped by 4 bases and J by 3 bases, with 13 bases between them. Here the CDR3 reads CASSPGTSSYEQYF. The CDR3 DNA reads TGTGCCAGCAGCCCAGGGACCTCGAGCTACGAGCAGTACTTC.

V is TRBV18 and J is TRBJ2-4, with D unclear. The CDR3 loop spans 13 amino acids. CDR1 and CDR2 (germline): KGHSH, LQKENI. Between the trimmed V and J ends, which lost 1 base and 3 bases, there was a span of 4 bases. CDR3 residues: CASSPQNKNIQYF. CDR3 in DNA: TGTGCCAGCTCACCACAAAACAAAAACATTCAGTACTTC.

This CDR3 is CASSPSGLKTANIQYF. In DNA form, the CDR3 reads TGTGCCAGCTCCCCCTCCGGGCTTAAAACGGCCAACATTCAGTACTTC. The chain joins TRBV18 to TRBJ2-4; D is uncertain. The germline V and J ends were trimmed by 6 bases and 7 bases, with 22 bases remaining between them. The CDR3 loop spans 16 amino acids. The germline V gene encodes CDR1 KGHSH and CDR2 LQKENI.

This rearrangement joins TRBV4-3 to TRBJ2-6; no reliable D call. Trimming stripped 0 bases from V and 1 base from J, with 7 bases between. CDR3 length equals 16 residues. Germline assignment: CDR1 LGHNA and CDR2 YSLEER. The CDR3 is CASSQDFLSGANVLTF. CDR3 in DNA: TGCGCCAGCAGCCAAGATTTTCTTTCTGGGGCCAACGTCCTGACTTTC.

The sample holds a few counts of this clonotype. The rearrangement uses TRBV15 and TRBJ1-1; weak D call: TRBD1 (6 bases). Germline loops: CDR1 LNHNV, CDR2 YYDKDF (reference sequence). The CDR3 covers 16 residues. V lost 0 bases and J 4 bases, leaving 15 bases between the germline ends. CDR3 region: CATSRDRPGASTEAFF. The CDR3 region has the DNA TGTGCCACCAGCAGAGATCGGCCAGGGGCCTCCACTGAAGCTTTCTTT.

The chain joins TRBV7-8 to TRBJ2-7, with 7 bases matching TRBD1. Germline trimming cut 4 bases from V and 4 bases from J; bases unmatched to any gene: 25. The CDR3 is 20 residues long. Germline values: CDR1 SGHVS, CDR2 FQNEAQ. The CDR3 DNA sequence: TGTGCCAGCAGCTCCCCCCCAGGACAGGCTTTTCGGTCCGTGCCGTACGAGCAGTACTTC. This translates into CASSSPPGQAFRSVPYEQYF.

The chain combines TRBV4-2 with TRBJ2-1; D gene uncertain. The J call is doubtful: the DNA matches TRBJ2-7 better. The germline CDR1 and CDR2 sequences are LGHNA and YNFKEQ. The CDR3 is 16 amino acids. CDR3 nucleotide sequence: TGTGCCAGCAGCCAAGACAGAGAGACATTAAACTACGAGCAGTACTTC. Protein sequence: CASSQDRETLNYEQYF.

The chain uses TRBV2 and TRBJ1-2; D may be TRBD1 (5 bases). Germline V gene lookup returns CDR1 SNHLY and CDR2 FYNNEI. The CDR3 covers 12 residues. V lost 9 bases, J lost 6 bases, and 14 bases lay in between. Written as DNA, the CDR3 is TGTGCCAGTGTGTGGGGCGAGGATGGCTACACCTTC. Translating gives CASVWGEDGYTF.

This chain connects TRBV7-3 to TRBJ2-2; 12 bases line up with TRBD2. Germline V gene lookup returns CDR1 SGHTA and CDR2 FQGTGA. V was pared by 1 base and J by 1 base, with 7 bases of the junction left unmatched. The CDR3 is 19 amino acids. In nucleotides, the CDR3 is TGTGCCAGCAGCTTAATCAGACTAGCGGGAGTGCGGAACACCGGGGAGCTGTTTTTT. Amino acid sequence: CASSLIRLAGVRNTGELFF.

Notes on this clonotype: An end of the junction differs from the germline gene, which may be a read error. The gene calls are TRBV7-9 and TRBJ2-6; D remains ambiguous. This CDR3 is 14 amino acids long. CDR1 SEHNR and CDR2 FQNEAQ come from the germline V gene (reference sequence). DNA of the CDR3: TGTTCCAGCAGCTTACTCGGGGGGGCCAACGTCCTGACTTTC. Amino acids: CSSSLLGGANVLTF. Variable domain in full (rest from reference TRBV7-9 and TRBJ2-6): DTGVSQNPRHKITKRGQNVTFRCDPISEHNRLYWYRQTLGQGPEFLTYFQNEAQLEKSRLLSDRFSAERPKGSFSTLEIQRTEQGDSAMYLCSSSLLGGANVLTFGAGSRLTVL.

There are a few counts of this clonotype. CDR3 coding DNA: TGTGCCAGCAGAACTAGCGGGAGGGTTGACTACGAGCAGTACTTC. Translating gives CASRTSGRVDYEQYF. This rearrangement joins TRBV12-3 or TRBV12-4 to TRBJ2-7; 13 nucleotides line up with TRBD2. This CDR3 comprises 15 residues. V was pared by 6 bases and J by 3 bases, with 5 bases of the junction left unmatched.

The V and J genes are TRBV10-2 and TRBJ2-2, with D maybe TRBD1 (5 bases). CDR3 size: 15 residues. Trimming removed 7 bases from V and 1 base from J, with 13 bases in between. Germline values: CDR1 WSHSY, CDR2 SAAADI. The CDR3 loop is CASTQGTLNTGELFF. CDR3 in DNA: TGCGCCAGCACCCAGGGAACCCTGAACACCGGGGAGCTGTTTTTT.

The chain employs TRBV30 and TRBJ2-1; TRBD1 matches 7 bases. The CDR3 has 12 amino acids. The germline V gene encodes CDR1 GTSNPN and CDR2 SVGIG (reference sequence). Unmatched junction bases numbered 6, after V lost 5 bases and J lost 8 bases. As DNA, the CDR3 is TGTGCCTGGCGATACAGGGGATATGAGCAGTTCTTC. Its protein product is CAWRYRGYEQFF.

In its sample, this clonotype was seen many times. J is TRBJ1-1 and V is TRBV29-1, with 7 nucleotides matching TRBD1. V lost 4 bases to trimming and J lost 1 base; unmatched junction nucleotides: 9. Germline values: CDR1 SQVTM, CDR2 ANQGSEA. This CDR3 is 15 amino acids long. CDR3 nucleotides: TGCAGCGTTGTTGATAGGGGGCTGGAGAACACTGAAGCTTTCTTT. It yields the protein CSVVDRGLENTEAFF.

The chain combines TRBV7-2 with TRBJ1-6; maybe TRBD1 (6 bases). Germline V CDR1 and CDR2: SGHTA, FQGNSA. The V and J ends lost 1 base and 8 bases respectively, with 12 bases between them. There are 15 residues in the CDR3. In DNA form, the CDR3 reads TGTGCCAGCAGCTTAGGGGGCAGGGGATATTCACCCCTCCACTTT. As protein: CASSLGGRGYSPLHF. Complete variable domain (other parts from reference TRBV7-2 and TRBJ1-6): GAGVSQSPSNKVTEKGKDVELRCDPISGHTALYWYRQSLGQGLEFLIYFQGNSAPDKSGLPSDRFSAERTGGSVSTLTIQRTQQEDSAVYLCASSLGGRGYSPLHFGNGTRLTVT.

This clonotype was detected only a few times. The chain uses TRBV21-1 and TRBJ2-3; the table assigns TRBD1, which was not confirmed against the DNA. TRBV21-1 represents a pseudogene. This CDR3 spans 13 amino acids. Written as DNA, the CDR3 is TGTGCCAGCAGCCGACAGAAGGCAGATACGCAGTATTTT. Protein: CASSRQKADTQYF.

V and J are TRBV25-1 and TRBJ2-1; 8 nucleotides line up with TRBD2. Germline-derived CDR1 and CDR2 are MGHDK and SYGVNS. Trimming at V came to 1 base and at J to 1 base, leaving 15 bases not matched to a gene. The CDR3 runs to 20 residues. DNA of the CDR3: TGTGCCAGCAGTGAATCCCTGGGAGGAGCGGGAGAGGGTTCCTACAATGAGCAGTTCTTC. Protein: CASSESLGGAGEGSYNEQFF.